This TCR beta chain is from a study of CD8+CD57+ T cells in acquired aplastic anemia. As for this clonotype: Its antigen is currently unknown.

Overall study results and limits: A set of about 28 CD8+ CDR3 sequences was shared between patients and controls, and these sequences appeared highly expressed in patients.

Patients chosen for sequencing had CD8+CD57+ cells that had expanded, as shown by flow cytometry. There are 13 residues in the CDR3. With 8 bases removed from V and 5 bases from J, the gap between germline ends came to 15 bases. The TCR beta profiling, which covered VDJ combination and CDR3 sequence, was carried out using genomic DNA as the template. TCRdb independently ran MiXCR on the reads; one entry per CDR3 protein. The profile shows under 200,000 distinct CDR3 sequences, under 55% of them singletons. The TCR was taken from a human donor with aplastic anemia. The chain recombines TRBV12-3 or TRBV12-4 with TRBJ1-1; D perhaps matches TRBD1 (6 bases). The sequencing sample was made of sorted CD4+, CD8+, or CD8+CD57+ T cells (not recorded which) from PBMCs. The CDR3 spells CASGLRGITEAFF. The CDR3 bases are TGTGCCAGCGGTCTAAGGGGGATAACTGAAGCTTTCTTT.